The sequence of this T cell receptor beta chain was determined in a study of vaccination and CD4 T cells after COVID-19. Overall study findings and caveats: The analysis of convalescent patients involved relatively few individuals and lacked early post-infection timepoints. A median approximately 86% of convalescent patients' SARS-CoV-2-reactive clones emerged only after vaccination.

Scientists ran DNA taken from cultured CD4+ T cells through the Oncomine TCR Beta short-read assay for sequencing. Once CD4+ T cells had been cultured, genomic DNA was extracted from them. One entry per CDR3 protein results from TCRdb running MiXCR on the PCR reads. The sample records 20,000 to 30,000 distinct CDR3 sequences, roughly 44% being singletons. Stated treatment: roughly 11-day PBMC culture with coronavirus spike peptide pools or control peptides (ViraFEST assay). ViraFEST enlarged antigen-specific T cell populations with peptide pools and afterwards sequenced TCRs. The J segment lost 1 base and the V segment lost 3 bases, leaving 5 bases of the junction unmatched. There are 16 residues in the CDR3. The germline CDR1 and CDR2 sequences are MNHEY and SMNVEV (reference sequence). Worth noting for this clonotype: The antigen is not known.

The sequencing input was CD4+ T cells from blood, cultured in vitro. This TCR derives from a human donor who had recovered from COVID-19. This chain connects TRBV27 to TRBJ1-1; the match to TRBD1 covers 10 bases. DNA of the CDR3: TGTGCCAGCAGTTTCCGGGACAGGGGAAAGAACACTGAAGCTTTCTTT. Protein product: CASSFRDRGKNTEAFF.